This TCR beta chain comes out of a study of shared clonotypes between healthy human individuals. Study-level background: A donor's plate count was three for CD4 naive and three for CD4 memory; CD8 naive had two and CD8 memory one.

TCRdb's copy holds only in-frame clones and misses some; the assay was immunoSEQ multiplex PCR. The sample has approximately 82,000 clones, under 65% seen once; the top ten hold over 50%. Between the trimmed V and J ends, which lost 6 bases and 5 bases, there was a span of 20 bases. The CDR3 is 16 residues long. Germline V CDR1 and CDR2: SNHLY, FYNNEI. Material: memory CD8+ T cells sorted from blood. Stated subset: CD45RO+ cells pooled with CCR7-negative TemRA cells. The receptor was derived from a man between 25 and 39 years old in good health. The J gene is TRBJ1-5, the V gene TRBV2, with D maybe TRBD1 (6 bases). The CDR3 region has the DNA TGTGCCAGCAGCCAAAGTCCGGGGACACAGTATCAGCCCCAGCATTTT. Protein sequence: CASSQSPGTQYQPQHF.